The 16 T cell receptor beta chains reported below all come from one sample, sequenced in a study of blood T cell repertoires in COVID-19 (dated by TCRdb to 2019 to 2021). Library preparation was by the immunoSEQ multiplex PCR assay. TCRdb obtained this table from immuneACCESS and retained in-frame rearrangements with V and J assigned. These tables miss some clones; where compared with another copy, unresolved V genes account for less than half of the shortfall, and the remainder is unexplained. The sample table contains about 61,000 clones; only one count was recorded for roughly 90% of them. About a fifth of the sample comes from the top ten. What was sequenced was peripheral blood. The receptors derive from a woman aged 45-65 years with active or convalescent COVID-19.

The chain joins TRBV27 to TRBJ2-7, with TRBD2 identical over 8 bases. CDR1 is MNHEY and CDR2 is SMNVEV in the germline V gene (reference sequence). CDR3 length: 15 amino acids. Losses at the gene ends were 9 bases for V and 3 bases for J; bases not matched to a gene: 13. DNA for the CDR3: TGTGCCAGTAAGCTGGGGCTAGCGGGCCTCTACGAGCAGTACTTC. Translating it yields CASKLGLAGLYEQYF.

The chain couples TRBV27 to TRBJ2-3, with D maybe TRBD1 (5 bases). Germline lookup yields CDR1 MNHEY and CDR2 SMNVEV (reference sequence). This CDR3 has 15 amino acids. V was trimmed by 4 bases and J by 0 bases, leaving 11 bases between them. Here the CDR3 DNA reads TGTGCCAGCAGTTCGAGGACACTCAGCACAGATACGCAGTATTTT. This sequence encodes CASSSRTLSTDTQYF.

The CDR3 reads CASRSRTGDYEQYF. Here the CDR3 DNA reads TGTGCCAGCAGGTCCCGGACAGGGGACTACGAGCAGTACTTC. J is TRBJ2-7 and V is TRBV6-5, with TRBD1 matching over 9 bases. Germline assignment: CDR1 MNHEY and CDR2 SVGAGI. V shed 6 bases, J shed 3 bases, and the junction held 6 bases outside the gene matches. The CDR3 has 14 residues.

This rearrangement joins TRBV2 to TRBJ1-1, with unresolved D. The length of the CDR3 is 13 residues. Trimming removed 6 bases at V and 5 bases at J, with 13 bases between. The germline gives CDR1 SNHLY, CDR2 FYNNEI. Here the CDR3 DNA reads TGTGCCAGCAGCACTACTCCGGGGACTGAAGCTTTCTTT. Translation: CASSTTPGTEAFF.

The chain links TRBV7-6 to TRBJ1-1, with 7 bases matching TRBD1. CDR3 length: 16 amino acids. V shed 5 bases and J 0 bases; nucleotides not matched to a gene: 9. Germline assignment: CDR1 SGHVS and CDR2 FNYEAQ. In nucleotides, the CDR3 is TGTGCCAGCAGCCTAAGACAGGGATTGGTGAACACTGAAGCTTTCTTT. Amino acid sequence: CASSLRQGLVNTEAFF. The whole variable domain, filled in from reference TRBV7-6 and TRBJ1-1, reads GAGVSQSPRYKVTKRGQDVALRCDPISGHVSLYWYRQALGQGPEFLTYFNYEAQQDKSGLPNDRFSAERPEGSISTLTIQRTEQRDSAMYRCASSLRQGLVNTEAFFGQGTRLTVV.

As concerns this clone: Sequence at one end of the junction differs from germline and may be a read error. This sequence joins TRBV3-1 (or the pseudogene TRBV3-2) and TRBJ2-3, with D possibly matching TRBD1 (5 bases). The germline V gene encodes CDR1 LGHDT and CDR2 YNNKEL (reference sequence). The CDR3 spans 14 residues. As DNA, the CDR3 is TGTGCCAGCACCCAAACAGGAGTTCGGGATACGCAGTATTTT. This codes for CASTQTGVRDTQYF.

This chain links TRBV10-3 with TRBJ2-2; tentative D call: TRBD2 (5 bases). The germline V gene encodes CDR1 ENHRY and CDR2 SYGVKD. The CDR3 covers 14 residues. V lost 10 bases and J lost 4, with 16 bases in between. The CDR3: CASNSGLTTGELFF. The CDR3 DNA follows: TGTGCCAGCAACAGCGGCCTGACCACCGGGGAGCTGTTTTTT.

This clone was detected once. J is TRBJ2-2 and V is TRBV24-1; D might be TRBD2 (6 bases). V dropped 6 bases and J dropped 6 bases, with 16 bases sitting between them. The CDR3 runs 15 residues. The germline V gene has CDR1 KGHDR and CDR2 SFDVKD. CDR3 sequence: CATSSAGGAAGELFF. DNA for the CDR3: TGTGCCACCAGTTCCGCTGGCGGGGCGGCCGGGGAGCTGTTTTTT.

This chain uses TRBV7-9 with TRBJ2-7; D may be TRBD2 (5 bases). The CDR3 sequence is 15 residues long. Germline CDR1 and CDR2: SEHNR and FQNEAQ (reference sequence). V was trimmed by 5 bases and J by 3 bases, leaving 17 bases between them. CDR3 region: CASSDVTAGRYEQYF. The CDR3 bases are TGTGCCAGCAGCGACGTTACGGCGGGCCGCTACGAGCAGTACTTC.

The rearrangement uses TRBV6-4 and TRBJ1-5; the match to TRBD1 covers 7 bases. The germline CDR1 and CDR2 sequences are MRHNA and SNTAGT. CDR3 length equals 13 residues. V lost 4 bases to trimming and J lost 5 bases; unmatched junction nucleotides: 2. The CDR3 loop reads CASSVDRDQPQHF. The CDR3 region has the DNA TGTGCCAGCAGTGTTGACAGGGATCAGCCCCAGCATTTT.

CDR3 coding DNA: TGCGCCAGCAGCCAAGGACTAGCGGGAGAAAGTGAGCAGTTCTTC. It specifies CASSQGLAGESEQFF. This chain joins TRBV4-1 and TRBJ2-1; 12 bases map to TRBD2. V was clipped by 1 base and J by 9 bases; unmatched bases: 4. The CDR3 is made up of 15 amino acids. Germline loops: CDR1 MGHRA, CDR2 YSYEKL.

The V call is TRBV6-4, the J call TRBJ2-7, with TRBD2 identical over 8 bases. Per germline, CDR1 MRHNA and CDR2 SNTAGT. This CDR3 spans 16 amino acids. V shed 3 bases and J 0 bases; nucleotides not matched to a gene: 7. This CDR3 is CASSEGGTRSSYEQYF. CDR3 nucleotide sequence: TGTGCCAGCAGTGAGGGAGGGACTAGGAGCTCCTACGAGCAGTACTTC.

The CDR3 nucleotides are TGTGCCAGCAGCCTCCGGACAGGGGGCCAAGAGACCCAGTACTTC. Its protein product is CASSLRTGGQETQYF. The chain uses TRBV11-2 and TRBJ2-5, with TRBD1 matching 10 bases. With V trimmed by 5 bases and J by 1 base, 4 bases remained unmatched. CDR3 size: 15 residues. Germline V CDR1 and CDR2: SGHAT, FQNNGV.

CDR3: CAISITGTSGTDTQYF. The CDR3 nucleotides are TGTGCCATCAGTATTACCGGGACTAGCGGCACAGATACGCAGTATTTT. The rearrangement uses TRBV10-3 and TRBJ2-3; 10 bases map to TRBD2. With 5 bases clipped from V and 1 base from J, the junction kept 6 bases outside the gene matches. The CDR3 consists of 16 residues. Germline values: CDR1 ENHRY, CDR2 SYGVKD.

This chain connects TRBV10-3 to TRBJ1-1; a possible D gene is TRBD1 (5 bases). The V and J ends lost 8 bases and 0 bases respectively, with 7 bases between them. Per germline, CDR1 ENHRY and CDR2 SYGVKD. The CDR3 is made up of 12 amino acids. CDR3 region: CAILGVNTEAFF. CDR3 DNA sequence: TGTGCCATCCTAGGGGTGAACACTGAAGCTTTCTTT.

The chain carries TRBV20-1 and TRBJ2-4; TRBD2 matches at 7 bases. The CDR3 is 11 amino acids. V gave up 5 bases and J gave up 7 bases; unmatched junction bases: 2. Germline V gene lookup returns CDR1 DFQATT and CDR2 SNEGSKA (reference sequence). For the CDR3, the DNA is TGCAGTGCTGGGCGGGGGAACATTCAGTACTTC. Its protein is CSAGRGNIQYF.